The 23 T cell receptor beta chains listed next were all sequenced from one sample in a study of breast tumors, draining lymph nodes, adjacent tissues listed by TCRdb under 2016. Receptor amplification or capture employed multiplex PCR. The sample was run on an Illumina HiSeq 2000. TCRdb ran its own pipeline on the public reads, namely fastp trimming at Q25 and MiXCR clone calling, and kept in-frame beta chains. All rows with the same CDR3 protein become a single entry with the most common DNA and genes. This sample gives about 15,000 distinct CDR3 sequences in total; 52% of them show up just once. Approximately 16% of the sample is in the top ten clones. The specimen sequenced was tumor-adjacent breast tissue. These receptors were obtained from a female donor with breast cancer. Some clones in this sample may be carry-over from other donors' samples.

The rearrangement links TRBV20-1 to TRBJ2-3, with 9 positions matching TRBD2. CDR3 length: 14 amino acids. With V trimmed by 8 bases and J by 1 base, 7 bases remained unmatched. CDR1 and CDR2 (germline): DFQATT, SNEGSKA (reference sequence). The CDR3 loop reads CSLVRTSGTDTQYF. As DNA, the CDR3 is TGCAGTCTCGTCCGGACTAGCGGCACAGATACGCAGTATTTT.

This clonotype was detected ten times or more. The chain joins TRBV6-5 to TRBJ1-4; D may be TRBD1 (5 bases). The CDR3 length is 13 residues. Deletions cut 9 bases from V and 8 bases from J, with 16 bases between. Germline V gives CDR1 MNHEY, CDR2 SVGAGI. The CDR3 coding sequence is TGTGCCAGTCGGCCCCGGGGGGACGAAAAACTGTTTTTT. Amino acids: CASRPRGDEKLFF.

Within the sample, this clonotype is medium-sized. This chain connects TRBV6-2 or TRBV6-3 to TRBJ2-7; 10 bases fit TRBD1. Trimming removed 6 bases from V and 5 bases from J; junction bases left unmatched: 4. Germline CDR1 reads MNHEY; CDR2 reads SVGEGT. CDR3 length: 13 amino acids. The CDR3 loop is CASSDRGQDEQYF. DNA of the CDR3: TGTGCCAGCAGCGACAGGGGGCAGGACGAGCAGTACTTC.

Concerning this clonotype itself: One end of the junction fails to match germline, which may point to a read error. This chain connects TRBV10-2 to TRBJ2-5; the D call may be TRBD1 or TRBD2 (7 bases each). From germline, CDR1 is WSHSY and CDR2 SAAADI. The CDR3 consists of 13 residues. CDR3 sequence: CASKTTGRETPYF. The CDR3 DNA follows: TGCGCCAGCAAGACGACAGGGCGGGAGACCCCGTACTTC.

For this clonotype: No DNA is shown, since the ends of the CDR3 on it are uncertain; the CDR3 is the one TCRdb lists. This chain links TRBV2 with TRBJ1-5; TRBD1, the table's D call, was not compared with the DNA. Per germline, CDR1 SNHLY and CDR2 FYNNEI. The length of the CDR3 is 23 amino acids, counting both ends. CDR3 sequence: CASSELVSYNEQFFGPGGQPQHF.

Here the CDR3 reads CASSFNGPKLRYYGYTF. Written as DNA, the CDR3 is TGTGCCAGCAGTTTCAACGGGCCTAAGCTTCGATACTATGGCTACACCTTC. The chain joins TRBV12-3 or TRBV12-4 to TRBJ1-2, with D unresolved. The V end lost 3 bases, the J end lost 3 bases, and 20 bases lay between the germline ends. This CDR3 is 17 amino acids long.

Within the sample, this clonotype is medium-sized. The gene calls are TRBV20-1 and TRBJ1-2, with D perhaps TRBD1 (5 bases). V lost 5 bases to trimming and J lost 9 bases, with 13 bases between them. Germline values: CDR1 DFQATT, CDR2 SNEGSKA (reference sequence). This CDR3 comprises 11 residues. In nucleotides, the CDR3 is TGCAGTGCTGTCCGGGACTTGAGCTACACCTTC. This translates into CSAVRDLSYTF.

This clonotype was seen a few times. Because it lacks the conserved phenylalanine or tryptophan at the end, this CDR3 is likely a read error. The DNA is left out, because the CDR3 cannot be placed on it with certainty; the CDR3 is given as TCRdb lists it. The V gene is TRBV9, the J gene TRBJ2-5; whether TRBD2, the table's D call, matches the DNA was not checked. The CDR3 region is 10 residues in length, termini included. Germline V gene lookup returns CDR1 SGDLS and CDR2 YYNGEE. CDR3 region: CASSPNLGAG.

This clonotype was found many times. The CDR3 bases are TGCGCCAGCAGCCAGGGGAACACCGGGGAGCTGTTTTTT. Protein: CASSQGNTGELFF. The rearrangement uses TRBV5-1 and TRBJ2-2, with D maybe TRBD1 (5 bases). V was trimmed by 4 bases and J by 1 base, leaving 5 bases between them. The CDR3 has 13 amino acids. Germline CDR1 and CDR2: SGHRS and YFSETQ.

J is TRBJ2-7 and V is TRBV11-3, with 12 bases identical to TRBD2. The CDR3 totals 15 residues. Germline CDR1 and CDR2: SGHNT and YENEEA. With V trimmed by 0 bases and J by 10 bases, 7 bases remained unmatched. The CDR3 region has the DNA TGTGCCAGCAGCTTAGAGATCCGACTAGCGGGAGTTCAGTACTTC. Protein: CASSLEIRLAGVQYF.

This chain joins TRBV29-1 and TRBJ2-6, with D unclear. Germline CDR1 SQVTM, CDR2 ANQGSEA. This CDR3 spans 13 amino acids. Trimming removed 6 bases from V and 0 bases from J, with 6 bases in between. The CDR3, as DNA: TGCAGCGTAGCCGTCTCTGGGGCCAACGTCCTGACTTTC. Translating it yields CSVAVSGANVLTF.

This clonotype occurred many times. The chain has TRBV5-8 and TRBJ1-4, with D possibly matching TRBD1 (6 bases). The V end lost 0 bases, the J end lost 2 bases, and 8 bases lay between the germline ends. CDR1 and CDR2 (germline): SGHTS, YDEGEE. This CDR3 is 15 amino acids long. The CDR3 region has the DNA TGTGCCAGCAGCTTGGGGCAGGGGACTAATGAAAAACTGTTTTTT. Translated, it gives CASSLGQGTNEKLFF.

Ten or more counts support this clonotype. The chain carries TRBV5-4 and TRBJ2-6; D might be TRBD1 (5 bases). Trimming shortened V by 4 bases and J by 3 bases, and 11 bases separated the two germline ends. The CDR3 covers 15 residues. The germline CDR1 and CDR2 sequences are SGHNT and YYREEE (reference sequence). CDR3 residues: CASSTGLGGANVLTF. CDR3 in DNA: TGTGCCAGCAGCACAGGTCTCGGTGGGGCCAACGTCCTGACTTTC.

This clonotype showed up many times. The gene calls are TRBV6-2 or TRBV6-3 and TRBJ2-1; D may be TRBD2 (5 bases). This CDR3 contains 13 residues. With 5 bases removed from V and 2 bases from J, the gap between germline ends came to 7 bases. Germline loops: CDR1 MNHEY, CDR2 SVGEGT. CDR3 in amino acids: CASSVRAYNEQFF. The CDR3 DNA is TGTGCCAGCAGTGTGCGGGCCTACAATGAGCAGTTCTTC.

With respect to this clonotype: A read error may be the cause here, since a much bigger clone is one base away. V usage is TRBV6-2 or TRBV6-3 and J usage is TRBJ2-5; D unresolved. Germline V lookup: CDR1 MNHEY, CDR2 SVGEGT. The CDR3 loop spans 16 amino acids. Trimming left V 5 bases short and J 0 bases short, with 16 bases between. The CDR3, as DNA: TGTGCCAGCAGTCACTTTCAGCTTAAGTACCAAGAGACCCAGTACTTC. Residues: CASSHFQLKYQETQYF.

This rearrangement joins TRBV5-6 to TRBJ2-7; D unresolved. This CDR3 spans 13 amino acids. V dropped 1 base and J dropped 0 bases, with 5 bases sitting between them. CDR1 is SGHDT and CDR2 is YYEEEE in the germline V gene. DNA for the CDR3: TGTGCCAGCAGCTTGACTCTCTCCTACGAGCAGTACTTC. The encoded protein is CASSLTLSYEQYF.

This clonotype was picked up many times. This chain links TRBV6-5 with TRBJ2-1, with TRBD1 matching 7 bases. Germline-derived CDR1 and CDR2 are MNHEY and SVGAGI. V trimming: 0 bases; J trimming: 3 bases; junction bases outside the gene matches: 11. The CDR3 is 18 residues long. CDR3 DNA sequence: TGTGCCAGCAGTTACTCGAATGAGGGGGCATCCGTCTACAATGAGCAGTTCTTC. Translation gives CASSYSNEGASVYNEQFF.

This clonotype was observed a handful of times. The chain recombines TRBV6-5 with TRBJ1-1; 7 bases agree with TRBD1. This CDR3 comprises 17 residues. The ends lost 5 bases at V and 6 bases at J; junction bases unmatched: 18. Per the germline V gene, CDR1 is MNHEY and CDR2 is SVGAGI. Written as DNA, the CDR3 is TGTGCCAGCAGTAGACAGGGCGTTTTTTCCCCTAGCGCTGAAGCTTTCTTT. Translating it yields CASSRQGVFSPSAEAFF.

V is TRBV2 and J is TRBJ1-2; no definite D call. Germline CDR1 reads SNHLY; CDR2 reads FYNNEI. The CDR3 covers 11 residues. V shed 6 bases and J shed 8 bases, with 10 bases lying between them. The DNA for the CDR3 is TGTGCCAGCAGGTCAGTTGTCGGCTACACCTTC. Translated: CASRSVVGYTF.

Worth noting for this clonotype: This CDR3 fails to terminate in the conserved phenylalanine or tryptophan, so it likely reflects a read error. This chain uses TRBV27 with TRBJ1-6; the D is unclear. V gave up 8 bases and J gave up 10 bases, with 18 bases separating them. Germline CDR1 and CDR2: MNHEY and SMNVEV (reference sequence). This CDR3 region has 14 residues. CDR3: CASSTDRKRSPLHL. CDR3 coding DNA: TGTGCCAGCTCGACGGACCGGAAGAGGTCACCCCTCCACCTT.

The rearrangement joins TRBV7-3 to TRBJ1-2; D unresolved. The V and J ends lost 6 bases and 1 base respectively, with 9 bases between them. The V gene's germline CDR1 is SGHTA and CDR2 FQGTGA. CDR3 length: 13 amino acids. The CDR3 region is CASREGFNYGYTF. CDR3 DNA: TGTGCCAGCAGGGAGGGCTTTAACTATGGCTACACCTTC.

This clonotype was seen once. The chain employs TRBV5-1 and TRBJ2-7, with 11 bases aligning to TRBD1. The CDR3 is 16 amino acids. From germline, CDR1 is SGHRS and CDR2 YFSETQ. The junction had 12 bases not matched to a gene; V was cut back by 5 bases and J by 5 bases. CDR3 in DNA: TGCGCCAGCAGTTTGAGCGGGACAGGGGGTCTCAACGAGCAGTACTTC. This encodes CASSLSGTGGLNEQYF. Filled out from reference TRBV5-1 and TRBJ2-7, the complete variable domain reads KAGVTQTPRYLIKTRGQQVTLSCSPISGHRSVSWYQQTPGQGLQFLFEYFSETQRNKGNFPGRFSGRQFSNSRSEMNVSTLELGDSALYLCASSLSGTGGLNEQYFGPGTRLTVT.

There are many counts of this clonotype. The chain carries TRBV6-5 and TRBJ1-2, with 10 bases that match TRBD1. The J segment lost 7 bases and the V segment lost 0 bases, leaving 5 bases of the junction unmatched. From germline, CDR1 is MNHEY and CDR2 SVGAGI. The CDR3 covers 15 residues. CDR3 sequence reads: CASSYSPDRGPGYTF. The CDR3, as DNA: TGTGCCAGCAGTTACTCGCCCGACAGGGGGCCTGGCTACACCTTC.